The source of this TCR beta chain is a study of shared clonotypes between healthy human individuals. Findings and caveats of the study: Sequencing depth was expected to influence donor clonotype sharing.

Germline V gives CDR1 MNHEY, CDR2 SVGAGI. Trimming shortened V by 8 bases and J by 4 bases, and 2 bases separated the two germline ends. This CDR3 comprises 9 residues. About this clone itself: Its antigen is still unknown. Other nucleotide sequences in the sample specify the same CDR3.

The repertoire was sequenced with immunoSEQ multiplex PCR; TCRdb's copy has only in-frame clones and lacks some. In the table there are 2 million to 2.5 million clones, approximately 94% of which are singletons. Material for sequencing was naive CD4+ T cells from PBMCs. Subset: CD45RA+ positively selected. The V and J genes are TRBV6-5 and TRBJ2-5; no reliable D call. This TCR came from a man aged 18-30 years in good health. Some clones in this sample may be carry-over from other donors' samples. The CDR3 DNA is TGTGCCAGCGGAGAGACCCAGTACTTC. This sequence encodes CASGETQYF.